A single sample is the source of the 19 T cell receptor beta chains below, sequenced in a study of T cell responses to AZD1222 COVID-19 vaccine. Profiling relied on immunoSEQ multiplex PCR, and the TCRdb table lists in-frame clones only, not all of them. The table lists 200,000 to 300,000 clones, more than 80% of them singletons. The sequenced sample was peripheral blood, obtained on day 0 of AZD1222 vaccination. The receptors shown here come from an adult in good health.

V and J are TRBV10-3 and TRBJ2-1; the D is unclear. The CDR3 is 16 amino acids. Germline V gives CDR1 ENHRY, CDR2 SYGVKD. Trimming pared 3 bases from V and 1 base from J, leaving 13 bases between. CDR3 sequence: CAISEVAWSSYNEQFF. The DNA for the CDR3 is TGTGCCATCAGTGAAGTGGCCTGGTCGTCCTACAATGAGCAGTTCTTC.

A few counts support this clone. The genes are TRBV5-1 and TRBJ2-2, with TRBD2 identical over 13 bases. Germline CDR1 reads SGHRS; CDR2 reads YFSETQ. This CDR3 is built from 17 residues. V lost 2 bases, J lost 5 bases, and 6 bases stayed unmatched. In DNA, the CDR3 is TGCGCCAGCAGCTTACTAGCGGGGGGGCCTAGGACCGGGGAGCTGTTTTTT. It encodes CASSLLAGGPRTGELFF. Full variable domain (missing parts from reference TRBV5-1 and TRBJ2-2): KAGVTQTPRYLIKTRGQQVTLSCSPISGHRSVSWYQQTPGQGLQFLFEYFSETQRNKGNFPGRFSGRQFSNSRSEMNVSTLELGDSALYLCASSLLAGGPRTGELFFGEGSRLTVL.

The rearrangement links TRBV9 to TRBJ2-6; D ambiguous. This CDR3 region has 15 residues. CDR1 SGDLS and CDR2 YYNGEE come from the germline V gene. The V end was cut by 0 bases, the J end by 1 base, with 5 bases between. CDR3 DNA sequence: TGTGCCAGCAGCGTAGGAGGTTCTGGGGCCAACGTCCTGACTTTC. This sequence encodes CASSVGGSGANVLTF.

The chain employs TRBV4-3 and TRBJ2-2; D gene uncertain. The CDR3 is 15 residues long. The germline V and J ends were trimmed by 0 bases and 4 bases, with 9 bases remaining between them. Germline V gene lookup returns CDR1 LGHNA and CDR2 YSLEER. The chain's CDR3 is CASSQDRRVTGELFF. For the CDR3, the DNA is TGCGCCAGCAGCCAAGATCGTCGAGTCACCGGGGAGCTGTTTTTT.

The chain combines TRBV12-3 or TRBV12-4 with TRBJ2-5, with 7 bases identical to TRBD1. The length of the CDR3 is 13 residues. J was trimmed by 3 bases and V by 2 bases; bases with no gene match: 0. The CDR3 nucleotides read TGTGCCAGCAGTTTAACAGGGGAAGAGACCCAGTACTTC. Its translation: CASSLTGEETQYF.

The rearrangement links TRBV28 to TRBJ1-2; D ambiguous. Germline assignment: CDR1 MDHEN and CDR2 SYDVKM. CDR3 length: 15 residues. V dropped 4 bases and J dropped 5 bases, with 17 bases sitting between them. This CDR3 is CASSSSGIGVYGYTF. CDR3 coding DNA: TGTGCCAGCAGTTCCTCGGGTATCGGAGTTTATGGCTACACCTTC.

J is TRBJ1-1 and V is TRBV6-1; TRBD1 matches at 7 bases. This CDR3 is built from 13 residues. With 0 bases clipped from V and 11 bases from J, the junction kept 6 bases outside the gene matches. Per the germline V gene, CDR1 is MNHNS and CDR2 is SASEGT. The CDR3 reads CASSEARPGGAFF. CDR3 in DNA: TGTGCCAGCAGTGAAGCCCGACCAGGGGGGGCTTTCTTT.

The chain recombines TRBV21-1 with TRBJ2-7; the D call of TRBD1 is as the table states it, not checked on the DNA. TRBV21-1 is classified as a pseudogene. The CDR3 runs to 14 residues. CDR3 residues: CASSSDRVWAEQYF. CDR3 nucleotide sequence: TGTGCCAGCAGCAGCGACAGGGTATGGGCCGAGCAGTACTTC.

The rearrangement uses TRBV5-5 and TRBJ1-3; a weak D match, TRBD1 (6 bases). V was trimmed by 5 bases and J by 8 bases, leaving 20 bases between them. CDR1 is SGHKS, CDR2 YYEKEE, per germline (reference sequence). The CDR3 has 15 residues. CDR3 protein: CASRLTGKGWDTIYF. In DNA, the CDR3 is TGTGCCAGCAGACTCACAGGGAAAGGTTGGGACACCATATATTTT.

CDR3 DNA sequence: TGTGCCAGCAGTGAAGCTGCAGGGCCAAAACTGTTTTTT. It encodes CASSEAAGPKLFF. V gene TRBV2 combines with J gene TRBJ1-4, with a tentative D call TRBD1 (5 bases). V was trimmed by 0 bases and J by 10 bases, leaving 9 bases between them. The CDR3 has 13 residues. Germline CDR1 reads SNHLY; CDR2 reads FYNNEI.

The chain links TRBV7-2 to TRBJ1-5, with 7 nucleotides matching TRBD1. Germline V CDR1 and CDR2: SGHTA, FQGNSA. This CDR3 spans 13 amino acids. V shed 3 bases, J shed 5 bases, and the junction held 1 base outside the gene matches. CDR3 sequence reads: CASSLTGHQPQHF. The DNA for the CDR3 is TGTGCCAGCAGCTTGACAGGGCATCAGCCCCAGCATTTT.

The chain recombines TRBV6-5 with TRBJ2-7; TRBD1 matches at 7 bases. The CDR3 consists of 14 residues. CDR1 and CDR2 from the germline V gene are MNHEY and SVGAGI. V was clipped by 7 bases and J by 2 bases; unmatched bases: 8. The CDR3 coding sequence is TGTGCCAGCAACCAGGACAGGTCCGCCTACGAGCAGTACTTC. It codes for CASNQDRSAYEQYF.

The chain joins TRBV5-1 to TRBJ2-3; D is unresolved. V was trimmed by 0 bases and J by 6 bases, leaving 5 bases between them. CDR1 and CDR2 (germline): SGHRS, YFSETQ. The CDR3 covers 12 residues. The CDR3 sequence is CASSLVGDTQYF. The CDR3 DNA follows: TGCGCCAGCAGCTTGGTGGGGGATACGCAGTATTTT.

This rearrangement joins TRBV6-1 to TRBJ2-3; the D is unclear. Germline CDR1 and CDR2: MNHNS and SASEGT. V was cut by 2 bases and J by 5 bases, with 8 bases left in between. The CDR3 extends over 13 amino acids. CDR3 DNA sequence: TGTGCCAGCAGTGAAACCGCCGGAGATACGCAGTATTTT. This encodes CASSETAGDTQYF.

This clone was recorded only once. This chain joins TRBV6-1 and TRBJ2-7; a possible D gene is TRBD2 (6 bases). Germline V gives CDR1 MNHNS, CDR2 SASEGT. Trimming stripped 6 bases from V and 3 bases from J, with 21 bases between. This CDR3 has 16 residues. CDR3 region: CASRERLRGPHYEQYF. CDR3 nucleotides: TGTGCCAGCAGAGAAAGGTTGCGGGGTCCTCACTACGAGCAGTACTTC.

The chain joins TRBV7-3 to TRBJ2-1, with D maybe TRBD2 (5 bases). This CDR3 comprises 15 residues. Germline V lookup: CDR1 SGHTA, CDR2 FQGTGA. With 0 bases removed from V and 0 bases from J, the gap between germline ends came to 6 bases. In DNA, the CDR3 is TGTGCCAGCAGCTTAACGCTAGCCTCCTACAATGAGCAGTTCTTC. Translated, it gives CASSLTLASYNEQFF. Full variable domain (missing parts from reference TRBV7-3 and TRBJ2-1): GAGVSQTPSNKVTEKGKYVELRCDPISGHTALYWYRQSLGQGPEFLIYFQGTGAADDSGLPNDRFFAVRPEGSVSTLKIQRTERGDSAVYLCASSLTLASYNEQFFGPGTRLTVL.

The chain has TRBV18 and TRBJ1-2; D ambiguous. Deletions cut 1 base from V and 0 bases from J, with 15 bases between. The CDR3 sequence is 17 residues long. Germline CDR1 is KGHSH and CDR2 is LQKENI. The DNA for the CDR3 is TGTGCCAGCTCACCACTCCTCCCGGCCGATCCTAACTATGGCTACACCTTC. It codes for CASSPLLPADPNYGYTF. The full variable domain, with the rest looked up from reference TRBV18 and TRBJ1-2, is NAGVMQNPRHLVRRRGQEARLRCSPMKGHSHVYWYRQLPEEGLKFMVYLQKENIIDESGMPKERFSAEFPKEGPSILRIQQVVRGDSAAYFCASSPLLPADPNYGYTFGSGTRLTVV.

The rearrangement links TRBV27 to TRBJ1-2, with D possibly matching TRBD1 (5 bases). The germline gives CDR1 MNHEY, CDR2 SMNVEV (reference sequence). Trimming cost V 2 bases and J 0 bases, with 10 bases left between them. The CDR3 runs 15 residues. The CDR3 here is CASSLNGGANYGYTF. In DNA, the CDR3 is TGTGCCAGCAGTTTAAATGGAGGGGCTAACTATGGCTACACCTTC.

The chain has TRBV11-2 and TRBJ2-2; the D gene is possibly TRBD2 (7 bases). Trimming took 4 bases from V and 6 from J, leaving 15 bases between them. Looked up from germline, CDR1 is SGHAT and CDR2 is FQNNGV. The CDR3 has 15 amino acids. CDR3 DNA: TGTGCCAGCAGCTCAACGGGGGGCTATGCCGGGGAGCTGTTTTTT. It encodes CASSSTGGYAGELFF.